This is a list of T cell receptor beta chains from one sample in a study of T cell responses to AZD1222 COVID-19 vaccine. Method: immunoSEQ multiplex PCR; TCRdb's copy keeps in-frame clones and lacks some. The top ten hold about 3.8% of the sample, which has 120,000 to 150,000 clones, 91% seen once. The source was peripheral blood, collected 28 days after the second AZD1222 dose. All receptors derive from an adult who received the AZD1222 COVID-19 vaccine. The CDR3 runs from the conserved cysteine through the conserved F or W. D genes are given only for firm matches. The listing skips clone size in some rows; elsewhere it reads once, few, many or a size class.

D gene,J gene,clone size,V gene,CDR3 DNA,CDR3 protein
TRBD2,TRBJ2-1,NA,TRBV19,TGTGCCAGTAGTCCCCGGACTAGCGGGAGTGATGAGCAGTTCTTC,CASSPRTSGSDEQFF
NA,TRBJ1-1,NA,TRBV5-8,TGTGCCAGCAGCTTGGGTCAGGGTCTCTTTAGGGACACTGAAGCTTTCTTT,CASSLGQGLFRDTEAFF
TRBD1,TRBJ1-6,medium-sized,TRBV10-1,TGCGCCATGGTACCCGCTTTAACAGGGGGTAGTAATAATTCACCCCTCCACTTT,CAMVPALTGGSNNSPLHF
TRBD1,TRBJ1-2,NA,TRBV4-2,TGTGCCAGCAGCCAAGGGACAGGAGGGGACTATGGCTACACCTTC,CASSQGTGGDYGYTF
TRBD1,TRBJ1-6,NA,TRBV27,TGTGCCAGCCAGGGGGGAACTAATTCACCCCTCCACTTT,CASQGGTNSPLHF
NA,TRBJ1-4,NA,TRBV6-5,TGTGCCAGCACCCCCGGGTGGTCCTTAGGTGAAAAACTGTTTTTT,CASTPGWSLGEKLFF
NA,TRBJ1-1,NA,TRBV20-1,TGCAGTGCTAGTAAGATCGCAGGCGGGAACACTGAAGCTTTCTTT,CSASKIAGGNTEAFF
TRBD1,TRBJ1-1,NA,TRBV4-2,TGTGCCAGCAGCCCTCACTCGACAGGGGGCCACACTGAAGCTTTCTTT,CASSPHSTGGHTEAFF
NA,TRBJ1-4,NA,TRBV30,TGTGCCTGGAGTGTACTACCCCGCGGAGCAACTAATGAAAAACTGTTTTTT,CAWSVLPRGATNEKLFF
NA,TRBJ2-7,NA,TRBV5-5,TGTGCCAGCAGCCTGTCTGTGGCGGCAACCTACGAGCAGTACTTC,CASSLSVAATYEQYF
TRBD2,TRBJ2-7,once,TRBV6-5,TGTGCCAGCAGTTATTCCCATAGCGGGGGACCCTACGAGCAGTACTTC,CASSYSHSGGPYEQYF
TRBD1,TRBJ1-5,NA,TRBV7-9,TGTGCCAGCAGCTTAGCGCTAGGGACAGGGGGCAATCAGCCCCAGCATTTT,CASSLALGTGGNQPQHF
NA,TRBJ2-1,few,TRBV7-3,TGTGCCAGCAGCCCTGCGGGAACCTACAATGAGCAGTTCTTC,CASSPAGTYNEQFF
TRBD2,TRBJ2-7,NA,TRBV11-3,TGTGCCAGCAGTCGTAGCGGGATCGGGTACGAGCAGTACTTC,CASSRSGIGYEQYF